A selection of T cell receptor beta chains follows, all from one sample in a study of T cell responses to AZD1222 COVID-19 vaccine. Profiled with immunoSEQ multiplex PCR; TCRdb holds only in-frame clones, not every one. Here the sample spans about 190,000 clones, approximately 92% being singletons. The sequencing here drew on peripheral blood, taken on day 0 of AZD1222 vaccination. Receptors originate from an adult in good health. CDR3s include the opening cysteine and the closing phenylalanine or tryptophan. A D gene is named only where the DNA matches it firmly. Size is stated for part of the rows, as once, few or many counts, or as a class when the clone is expanded.

v_call: TRBV7-3
d_call: TRBD2
clone_size: -
j_call: TRBJ2-1
cdr3_aa: CASTPPGGGSDNEQFF
cdr3_nt: TGTGCCAGCACTCCACCCGGCGGGGGTAGCGACAATGAGCAGTTCTTC

v_call: TRBV19
d_call: -
clone_size: -
j_call: TRBJ2-7
cdr3_aa: CASSTRGREQYF
cdr3_nt: TGTGCCAGTAGCACAAGGGGAAGAGAGCAGTACTTC

v_call: TRBV7-2
d_call: -
clone_size: -
j_call: TRBJ1-6
cdr3_aa: CASSVTAGRNNSPLHF
cdr3_nt: TGTGCCAGCAGCGTAACGGCAGGGAGAAATAATTCACCCCTCCACTTT

v_call: TRBV19
d_call: -
clone_size: once
j_call: TRBJ1-3
cdr3_aa: CASSIVARSGNTIYF
cdr3_nt: TGTGCCAGTAGTATAGTGGCGAGATCTGGAAACACCATATATTTT

v_call: TRBV27
d_call: -
clone_size: -
j_call: TRBJ1-3
cdr3_aa: CASSSRAVSGNTIYF
cdr3_nt: TGTGCCAGCAGCAGCAGGGCTGTTTCTGGAAACACCATATATTTT

v_call: TRBV5-1
d_call: TRBD1
clone_size: -
j_call: TRBJ2-5
cdr3_aa: CASSLGGQGAETQYF
cdr3_nt: TGCGCCAGCAGCTTGGGGGGACAGGGGGCTGAGACCCAGTACTTC

v_call: TRBV18
d_call: -
clone_size: -
j_call: TRBJ2-7
cdr3_aa: CASSPPPGRDSSYEQYF
cdr3_nt: TGTGCCAGCTCACCCCCTCCCGGACGAGATTCATCCTACGAGCAGTACTTC

v_call: TRBV7-8
d_call: -
clone_size: -
j_call: TRBJ1-5
cdr3_aa: CASSLEYLSYSNQPQHF
cdr3_nt: TGTGCCAGCAGCCTGGAGTATCTATCTTATAGCAATCAGCCCCAGCATTTT

v_call: TRBV5-6
d_call: -
clone_size: -
j_call: TRBJ1-5
cdr3_aa: CASSFYNQPQHF
cdr3_nt: TGTGCCAGCAGCTTCTACAATCAGCCCCAGCATTTT

v_call: TRBV10-1
d_call: -
clone_size: -
j_call: TRBJ2-1
cdr3_aa: CASSGDRSEQFF
cdr3_nt: TGCGCCAGCAGTGGGGATAGATCCGAGCAGTTCTTC

v_call: TRBV2
d_call: -
clone_size: -
j_call: TRBJ2-3
cdr3_aa: CASLRDTQYF
cdr3_nt: TGTGCCAGCCTGCGAGATACGCAGTATTTT

v_call: TRBV19
d_call: -
clone_size: -
j_call: TRBJ1-6
cdr3_aa: CASTLNRFGDSPLHF
cdr3_nt: TGTGCCAGTACCCTTAACAGGTTCGGTGATTCACCCCTCCACTTT

v_call: TRBV3-1/TRBV3-2
d_call: -
clone_size: -
j_call: TRBJ1-3
cdr3_aa: CASSQDSIRTRGNTIYF
cdr3_nt: TGTGCCAGCAGCCAAGATTCGATCCGGACGCGTGGAAACACCATATATTTT

v_call: TRBV18
d_call: -
clone_size: -
j_call: TRBJ2-5
cdr3_aa: CASSRLPQETQYF
cdr3_nt: TGTGCCAGCTCACGACTGCCGCAAGAGACCCAGTACTTC

v_call: TRBV3-1/TRBV3-2
d_call: TRBD2
clone_size: -
j_call: TRBJ2-3
cdr3_aa: CASSHSGGTDTQYF
cdr3_nt: TGTGCCAGCAGCCATAGCGGGGGCACAGATACGCAGTATTTT

v_call: TRBV12-3/TRBV12-4
d_call: -
clone_size: -
j_call: TRBJ1-1
cdr3_aa: CASSSEMNTEAFF
cdr3_nt: TGTGCCAGCAGTTCAGAGATGAACACTGAAGCTTTCTTT

v_call: TRBV15
d_call: TRBD1
clone_size: -
j_call: TRBJ1-1
cdr3_aa: CATSREPWTGTTEAFF
cdr3_nt: TGTGCCACCAGCAGAGAACCTTGGACAGGGACCACTGAAGCTTTCTTT

v_call: TRBV5-1
d_call: TRBD2
clone_size: -
j_call: TRBJ2-1
cdr3_aa: CASSNGTSLLNEQFF
cdr3_nt: TGCGCCAGCAGCAACGGGACTAGCCTGCTCAATGAGCAGTTCTTC

v_call: TRBV6-5
d_call: TRBD2
clone_size: -
j_call: TRBJ2-1
cdr3_aa: CASSYSIGLGNNEQFF
cdr3_nt: TGTGCCAGCAGTTACTCAATCGGACTAGGTAACAATGAGCAGTTCTTC

v_call: TRBV18
d_call: -
clone_size: -
j_call: TRBJ2-2
cdr3_aa: CASSPQGDGELFF
cdr3_nt: TGTGCCAGCTCACCACAGGGGGACGGGGAGCTGTTTTTT

v_call: TRBV6-6
d_call: -
clone_size: -
j_call: TRBJ1-1
cdr3_aa: CASSDGGLYDTEAFF
cdr3_nt: TGTGCCAGCAGCGATGGGGGGCTCTACGACACTGAAGCTTTCTTT

v_call: TRBV30
d_call: TRBD1
clone_size: -
j_call: TRBJ1-2
cdr3_aa: CAWREQGNYGYTF
cdr3_nt: TGTGCCTGGAGGGAACAGGGGAACTATGGCTACACCTTC

v_call: TRBV5-1
d_call: -
clone_size: -
j_call: TRBJ1-2
cdr3_aa: CASSLRGASGYGYTF
cdr3_nt: TGCGCCAGCAGCTTGAGGGGGGCCTCCGGCTATGGCTACACCTTC

v_call: TRBV10-3
d_call: TRBD1
clone_size: -
j_call: TRBJ2-7
cdr3_aa: CAISAPGGQGNYEQYF
cdr3_nt: TGTGCCATCAGTGCCCCGGGGGGACAGGGGAACTACGAGCAGTACTTC

v_call: TRBV24-1
d_call: -
clone_size: -
j_call: TRBJ1-5
cdr3_aa: CATSEGTGAGQPQHF
cdr3_nt: TGTGCCACCAGTGAAGGGACCGGGGCAGGGCAGCCCCAGCATTTT

v_call: TRBV5-1
d_call: TRBD1
clone_size: -
j_call: TRBJ1-3
cdr3_aa: CASSFQGATGNTIYF
cdr3_nt: TGCGCCAGCAGCTTTCAGGGGGCGACTGGAAACACCATATATTTT

v_call: TRBV20-1
d_call: -
clone_size: -
j_call: TRBJ1-1
cdr3_aa: CSASQRGWAFF
cdr3_nt: TGCAGTGCTAGTCAGCGAGGATGGGCTTTCTTT

v_call: TRBV5-1
d_call: TRBD1
clone_size: -
j_call: TRBJ1-4
cdr3_aa: CASSGSATGADEKLFF
cdr3_nt: TGCGCCAGCAGCGGGTCTGCTACAGGGGCCGATGAAAAACTGTTTTTT

v_call: TRBV18
d_call: TRBD1
clone_size: once
j_call: TRBJ2-1
cdr3_aa: CASSPEADRINEQFF
cdr3_nt: TGTGCCAGCTCACCAGAGGCGGACAGGATAAATGAGCAGTTCTTC

v_call: TRBV7-9
d_call: -
clone_size: -
j_call: TRBJ1-2
cdr3_aa: CASSLPRGTENYGYTF
cdr3_nt: TGTGCCAGCAGCTTACCCCGCGGGACGGAAAACTATGGCTACACCTTC

v_call: TRBV25-1
d_call: -
clone_size: -
j_call: TRBJ2-2
cdr3_aa: CATQPGPSTGELFF
cdr3_nt: TGTGCCACCCAGCCGGGCCCGAGCACCGGGGAGCTGTTTTTT

v_call: TRBV5-1
d_call: -
clone_size: -
j_call: TRBJ2-7
cdr3_aa: CASSVNFGAFEQYF
cdr3_nt: TGCGCCAGCAGCGTAAACTTTGGGGCGTTCGAGCAGTACTTC

v_call: TRBV2
d_call: -
clone_size: many
j_call: TRBJ1-6
cdr3_aa: CASRMDSRFYNSPLHF
cdr3_nt: TGTGCCAGCAGAATGGACAGCAGATTTTACAATTCACCCCTCCACTTT

v_call: TRBV2
d_call: TRBD1
clone_size: -
j_call: TRBJ1-2
cdr3_aa: CASSERTGGYGYTF
cdr3_nt: TGTGCCAGCAGTGAAAGGACAGGGGGGTATGGCTACACCTTC

v_call: TRBV11-2
d_call: -
clone_size: -
j_call: TRBJ1-5
cdr3_aa: CASSLGQGGNQPQHF
cdr3_nt: TGTGCCAGCAGCTTGGGGCAGGGAGGCAATCAGCCCCAGCATTTT

v_call: TRBV6-1
d_call: -
clone_size: -
j_call: TRBJ2-1
cdr3_aa: CASSEGELTSYYNEQFF
cdr3_nt: TGTGCCAGCAGTGAAGGGGAATTAACCTCCTACTACAATGAGCAGTTCTTC

v_call: TRBV12-5
d_call: -
clone_size: -
j_call: TRBJ1-1
cdr3_aa: CASGLNPTEAFF
cdr3_nt: TGTGCTAGTGGTTTAAACCCCACTGAAGCTTTCTTT

v_call: TRBV7-3
d_call: -
clone_size: once
j_call: TRBJ2-2
cdr3_aa: CASSLTRDTANTGELFF
cdr3_nt: TGTGCCAGCAGCTTAACGAGGGACACCGCGAACACCGGGGAGCTGTTTTTT